This entry features one T cell receptor (beta chain) sequence. Clones were read by immunoSEQ multiplex PCR, and TCRdb kept only the in-frame ones, dropping some. Of approximately 240,000 clones in the sample, 80% to 95% were seen once. Seattle enrolled patients during active infection and tracked them longitudinally. The source of the sample is a study of blood T cell repertoires in COVID-19. Study in general: Sites across the United States, Italy and Spain contributed samples from acute and convalescent COVID-19. Sample material is recorded as cDNA or gDNA derived from T cells, B-cell-depleted T cells, or PBMCs.

This CDR3 has 16 residues. V lost 5 bases and J lost 4; bases outside the gene matches: 9. CDR1 is SEHNR and CDR2 is FQNEAQ in the germline V gene (reference sequence). The V call is TRBV7-9, the J call TRBJ1-5; 9 positions match TRBD1. The clonotype originates from a man aged 25 to 40 with COVID-19, enrolled during active disease. Sequenced sample: peripheral blood. The CDR3, as DNA: TGTGCCAGCAGCCGCACAGGGGGCGGCCAAAATCAGCCCCAGCATTTT. Protein product: CASSRTGGGQNQPQHF.